These 6 T cell receptor beta chains came from one sample sequenced in a study of T-cell reconstitution after alpha-beta-depleted transplantation in children. Unique molecular identifiers were used to barcode this TCRbeta library. Via MiXCR, TCRdb re-called the PCR reads, giving one row per CDR3 protein. The top ten clones hold over 2% of a sample with some 600,000 distinct CDR3 sequences, 13% of them seen once. Material: PBMCs, mostly from graft donor cells, obtained 360 days after TCRalphabeta/CD19-depleted stem cell transplant. Receptors originate from a male patient younger than 18 who had a stem cell transplant for acute myeloid leukemia, so the T cells may come from the graft donor.

The CDR3 DNA reads TGCAGTGCTAGAGGAGCGTTAGCGGGAAGCTACACAGATACGCAGTATTTT. Translating it yields CSARGALAGSYTDTQYF. The chain employs TRBV20-1 and TRBJ2-3; 8 bases fit TRBD2. The CDR3 totals 17 residues. Per germline, CDR1 DFQATT and CDR2 SNEGSKA (reference sequence). J lost 2 bases, V lost 1 base, and 11 bases had no gene match.

Note on this clonotype: A read error may produce the germline difference seen at one junction end. The chain joins TRBV3-1 to TRBJ2-1; 12 positions agree with TRBD2. Germline V gene lookup returns CDR1 LGHDT and CDR2 YNNKEL (reference sequence). There are 15 residues in the CDR3. Here the CDR3 reads CTSSPRTSGNYEQFF. In nucleotides, the CDR3 is TGTACCAGCAGTCCCCGGACTAGCGGGAACTATGAGCAGTTCTTC.

This clonotype turned up a few times. The gene calls are TRBV7-9 and TRBJ1-4, with D hard to call. V was pared by 1 base and J by 11 bases, with 11 bases between. Germline CDR1 and CDR2: SEHNR and FQNEAQ (reference sequence). This CDR3 is built from 13 residues. In DNA, the CDR3 is TGTGCCAGCAGCTTAGTCTTATCGGATAAACTGTTTTTT. Protein product: CASSLVLSDKLFF.

In its sample, this clonotype was seen many times. This chain connects TRBV10-3 to TRBJ2-1; maybe TRBD2 (7 bases). Per germline, CDR1 ENHRY and CDR2 SYGVKD. The CDR3 extends over 16 amino acids. Trimming cost V 6 bases and J 4 bases, with 19 bases left between them. The CDR3 loop is CAIRRGGRLAYNEQFF. CDR3 bases: TGTGCCATCAGGAGGGGGGGAAGACTAGCTTACAATGAGCAGTTCTTC.

The chain has TRBV11-1 and TRBJ2-7, with 9 bases aligning to TRBD2. Germline CDR1 is SGHAT and CDR2 is FQDESV (reference sequence). The V gene end was trimmed by 10 bases and the J gene end by 1 base; junction bases not matched to a gene: 20. CDR3 size: 18 residues. The CDR3 DNA follows: TGTGCCATCCTGGGGGCGTGGGCATTAGCGGGAGTATCCTACGAGCAGTACTTC. This codes for CAILGAWALAGVSYEQYF. The variable domain in full, with the rest retrieved from reference TRBV11-1 and TRBJ2-7, is EAEVAQSPRYKITEKSQAVAFWCDPISGHATLYWYRQILGQGPELLVQFQDESVVDDSQLPKDRFSAERLKGVDSTLKIQPAELGDSAMYLCAILGAWALAGVSYEQYFGPGTRLTVT.

This clonotype was seen at least ten times. The rearrangement joins TRBV6-5 to TRBJ2-1; no reliable D call. Looked up from germline, CDR1 is MNHEY and CDR2 is SVGAGI. This CDR3 contains 13 residues. The V end was cut by 5 bases, the J end by 4 bases, with 9 bases between. DNA of the CDR3: TGTGCCAGCAGTCCCGACGGATACAATGAGCAGTTCTTC. This gives the protein CASSPDGYNEQFF.